Listed below are T cell receptor beta chains from one sample, sequenced in a study of breast tumors, draining lymph nodes, adjacent tissues. One entry per CDR3 protein results from TCRdb running MiXCR on the multiplex PCR reads. This sample has fewer than 250,000 distinct CDR3 sequences; roughly 30% occur once, and the top ten carry 1.3% to 1.5%. The sample was axillary lymph node tissue. These receptors all stem from a female donor with breast cancer. Some clones in this sample may be carry-over from other donors' samples. The CDR3 runs from the conserved cysteine through the conserved F or W. Fields, in order: J gene, V gene, clone size, D gene, CDR3 protein, CDR3 DNA. D genes are given only for firm matches. Not all rows give a size; the values are once, few, many and, for expanded clones, a class.

TRBJ1-5 TRBV19 many - CASMKANREDLNQPQHF TGTGCCAGTATGAAGGCCAACCGGGAGGATCTGAATCAGCCCCAGCATTTT
TRBJ2-7 TRBV25-1 many TRBD2 CASSPRGGGYYEQYF TGTGCCAGCAGTCCTCGGGGCGGGGGGTACTACGAGCAGTACTTC
TRBJ2-2 TRBV7-2 many - CASRLGLGRGNTGELFF TGTGCCAGCAGGCTAGGGTTGGGCAGGGGGAACACCGGGGAGCTGTTTTTT
TRBJ1-5 TRBV7-9 many - CASSPLGGGRQPQHF TGTGCCAGCAGCCCCCTGGGGGGGGGAAGGCAGCCCCAGCATTTT
TRBJ1-3 TRBV20-1 few - CSARAISRQFLSGNTIYF TGCAGTGCTAGAGCCATATCAAGACAGTTCCTCTCTGGAAACACCATATATTTT
TRBJ2-7 TRBV19 few - CARVFGTSSYEQYF TGTGCTAGAGTGTTCGGGACGAGCTCCTACGAGCAGTACTTC
TRBJ1-6 TRBV5-5 - TRBD1 CASSLMDRRHSPLHF TGTGCCAGCAGCTTGATGGACAGGCGGCATTCACCCCTCCACTTT
TRBJ1-6 TRBV20-1 - - CSARDASSYNSPLHF TGCAGTGCTAGAGACGCGAGCTCCTATAATTCACCCCTCCACTTT
TRBJ2-3 TRBV3-1 many TRBD1 CASRQGATDTQYF TGTGCCAGCAGGCAGGGGGCAACAGATACGCAGTATTTT
TRBJ2-3 TRBV6-5 many - CASSYSKVTDTQYF TGTGCCAGCAGTTACTCGAAAGTTACGGATACGCAGTATTTT
TRBJ2-1 TRBV11-1 many - CASSLKVGQRVKRNNEQFF TGTGCCAGCAGCTTAAAGGTTGGGCAGAGAGTTAAAAGGAACAATGAGCAGTTCTTC
TRBJ1-3 TRBV19 - - CASSTRLGETIYF TGTGCCAGTAGTACCAGGTTGGGAGAGACCATATATTTT
TRBJ2-7 TRBV19 many - CASKSRDGAYEQYF TGTGCCAGTAAGAGTCGGGACGGGGCCTACGAGCAGTACTTC
TRBJ2-3 TRBV24-1 - TRBD2 CATSDLTSGNEQYF TGTGCCACCAGTGATTTGACTAGCGGGAATGAGCAGTATTTT
TRBJ2-2 TRBV6-5 many - CASSYSRGMTGELFF TGTGCCAGCAGTTACTCGAGGGGGATGACCGGGGAGCTGTTTTTT
TRBJ2-5 TRBV6-4 - TRBD2 CASSQRGETQYF TGTGCCAGCAGTCAGCGGGGGGAGACCCAGTACTTC
TRBJ1-2 TRBV5-1 many TRBD1 CASSLIRTGVGYTF TGCGCCAGCAGCTTGATCCGGACAGGGGTTGGCTACACCTTC
TRBJ2-1 TRBV10-2 many - CASSEIGSEHNEQFF TGCGCCAGCAGTGAGATAGGGAGCGAGCACAATGAGCAGTTCTTC
TRBJ2-5 TRBV30 many TRBD2 CAWSVAGGYRETQYF TGTGCCTGGAGTGTAGCGGGAGGGTATCGGGAGACCCAGTACTTC
TRBJ2-7 TRBV29-1 once - CSVAKRTVSYEQYF TGCAGCGTTGCCAAGAGGACAGTTTCCTACGAGCAGTACTTC
TRBJ2-7 TRBV5-6 many - CASTAGTRSEQYF TGTGCCAGCACCGCCGGGACTCGCTCCGAGCAGTACTTC
TRBJ2-7 TRBV11-3 many TRBD2 CASSGHSGTPYEQYF TGTGCCAGCAGCGGGCATAGCGGGACCCCCTACGAGCAGTACTTC
TRBJ1-3 TRBV29-1 once TRBD1 CSVTGGPQNTIYF TGCAGCGTGACAGGGGGCCCTCAAAACACCATATATTTT
TRBJ1-6 TRBV12-3/TRBV12-4 many - CASSLQGSLNSPLHF TGTGCCAGCAGTTTACAGGGGAGCCTTAATTCACCCCTCCACTTT
TRBJ1-5 TRBV30 once - CACWWGRDQPQHF TGTGCCTGCTGGTGGGGCAGGGATCAGCCCCAGCATTTT
TRBJ2-1 TRBV19 - - CASSGRVYNEQFF TGTGCCAGTAGCGGGAGAGTCTACAATGAGCAGTTCTTC
TRBJ2-3 TRBV4-1 many TRBD2 CASGRDGRASGRTDTQYF TGCGCCAGCGGTAGGGACGGGAGGGCCTCTGGCCGCACAGATACGCAGTATTTT
TRBJ1-2 TRBV3-1 - TRBD1 CASSRTGESGYTF TGTGCCAGCAGTCGGACAGGGGAGAGTGGCTACACCTTC
TRBJ2-3 TRBV4-1 many TRBD2 CASSRYGGSTDTQYF TGCGCCAGCAGCCGGTACGGCGGGAGTACAGATACGCAGTATTTT
TRBJ2-7 TRBV19 - - CASSMASASYEQYF TGTGCCAGTAGTATGGCTAGCGCCTCCTACGAGCAGTACTTT
TRBJ1-1 TRBV30 few - CAWSVLDTEAFF TGTGCCTGGAGTGTACTAGACACTGAAGCTTTCTTT
TRBJ2-1 TRBV5-1 - - CASSFGRGKQFF TGCGCCAGCAGCTTCGGGCGCGGTAAGCAGTTCTTC
TRBJ1-5 TRBV12-3/TRBV12-4 - - CASSSAGVGEHQPQHF TGTGCCAGCAGTTCAGCGGGGGTTGGGGAACATCAGCCCCAGCATTTT
TRBJ1-2 TRBV30 many TRBD1 CAWRPDREHGYTF TGTGCCTGGAGGCCGGACAGGGAGCATGGCTACACCTTC
TRBJ2-2 TRBV5-1 many - CASSLYTGELFF TGTGCCAGCAGCTTATATACCGGGGAGCTGTTTTTT
TRBJ1-4 TRBV3-1 once - CAGSQRGEANEKLFF TGCGCCGGCAGCCAGCGTGGCGAGGCTAATGAAAAACTGTTTTTT
TRBJ2-1 TRBV4-2 many - CASSQVTALFNEQFF TGTGCCAGCAGCCAAGTTACGGCTTTATTCAATGAGCAGTTCTTC
TRBJ2-3 TRBV25-1 - - CASSAPDPSTDTQYF TGTGCCAGCAGTGCTCCAGACCCTAGCACAGATACGCAGTATTTT
TRBJ1-1 TRBV7-9 few - CASRPHMGGSGKVRNTEAFF TGTGCCAGCAGACCACATATGGGGGGGTCTGGGAAAGTTCGGAACACTGAAGCTTTCTTT
TRBJ2-5 TRBV30 few - CAWMSDLARETQYF TGTGCCTGGATGTCGGATCTAGCCCGAGAGACCCAGTACTTC
TRBJ2-1 TRBV7-9 many TRBD2 CASRTIAPLAGDMFF TGTGCCAGCAGAACTATAGCCCCCCTAGCGGGAGATATGTTCTTC